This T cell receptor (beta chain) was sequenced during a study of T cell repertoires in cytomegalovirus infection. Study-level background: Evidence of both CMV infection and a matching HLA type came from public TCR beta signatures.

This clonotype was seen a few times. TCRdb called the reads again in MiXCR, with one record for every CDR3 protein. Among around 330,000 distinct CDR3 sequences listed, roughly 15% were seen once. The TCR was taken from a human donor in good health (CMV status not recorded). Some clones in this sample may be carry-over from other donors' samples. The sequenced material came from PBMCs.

The CDR3 reads CASSAPQGWTEAFF. The CDR3 region has the DNA TGTGCCAGCAGTGCCCCACAGGGTTGGACTGAAGCTTTCTTT. V is TRBV28 and J is TRBJ1-1; the D gene is possibly TRBD1 (6 bases). Germline V gives CDR1 MDHEN, CDR2 SYDVKM. V lost 5 bases to trimming and J lost 5 bases, with 15 bases between them. The length of the CDR3 is 14 residues.